This T cell receptor beta chain is from a study of T cell responses to AZD1222 COVID-19 vaccine. Study at large: The analysis combined second doses at about 4 or about 12 weeks.

Study conclusions and caveats: Of the AZD1222 recipients, only 6 or 7 were seropositive at baseline. Mostly white British, mostly female donors; authors suggested clonal diversity may be underestimated.

The method was immunoSEQ multiplex PCR; TCRdb's version includes in-frame clones alone and lacks a portion of them. The sample has approximately 120,000 clones; around 92% are singletons. This clone showed up just once. What it binds is unknown. CDR3 length: 15 residues. The junction had 6 bases not matched to a gene; V was cut back by 5 bases and J by 0 bases. Germline V gene data show CDR1 as SGHNT and CDR2 as YYREEE (reference sequence). The clonotype was recovered from an adult in good health. The sequences come from peripheral blood, collected on day 0 of AZD1222 vaccination. The gene calls are TRBV5-4 and TRBJ2-7; TRBD2 matches at 9 bases. The CDR3 DNA reads TGTGCCAGCAGGGGGCTAGCGGGACCCTCCTACGAGCAGTACTTC. Its protein product is CASRGLAGPSYEQYF.